These 18 T cell receptor beta chains came from one sample sequenced in a study of blood T cells in healthy people across ages. Through a sample-barcoded 5' primer and a J-beta primer mix, a second PCR was run for roughly 7 to 12 cycles. In TCRdb, the 5' RACE reads were re-called with MiXCR into one record per CDR3 protein. This repertoire shows some 1.5 million distinct CDR3 sequences, about 42% found once; its top ten account for about 4%. Sequencing was performed on blood. The source is a woman in her late teens or twenties in good health.

This clonotype occurred once. The rearrangement uses TRBV9 and TRBJ2-1; 10 bases align to TRBD2. This CDR3 contains 18 residues. Germline V gives CDR1 SGDLS, CDR2 YYNGEE. V gave up 3 bases and J gave up 0 bases; unmatched junction bases: 9. The DNA for the CDR3 is TGTGCCAGCAGCGGCCTAGCGGGGGAACCCTTCTCCTACAATGAGCAGTTCTTC. It codes for CASSGLAGEPFSYNEQFF.

V is TRBV6-1 and J is TRBJ1-2; D uncertain. CDR3 size: 17 residues. CDR1 is MNHNS, CDR2 SASEGT, per germline. V dropped 2 bases and J dropped 0 bases, with 16 bases sitting between them. CDR3 sequence: CASSESPRTPSNYGYTF. CDR3 DNA sequence: TGTGCCAGCAGTGAATCACCCCGGACGCCTTCTAACTATGGCTACACCTTC.

This clonotype is a singleton in its sample. The V and J genes are TRBV27 and TRBJ2-5; TRBD2 might be the D (5 bases). The CDR3 is made up of 12 amino acids. Germline V CDR1 and CDR2: MNHEY, SMNVEV (reference sequence). V was pared by 7 bases and J by 12 bases, with 18 bases between. CDR3 sequence: CASITRERVEYF. Here the CDR3 DNA reads TGTGCCAGCATTACCCGGGAACGGGTCGAGTACTTC.

The chain joins TRBV6-4 to TRBJ1-6; no clear D gene. Trimming removed 9 bases at V and 8 bases at J, with 23 bases between. This CDR3 is built from 16 residues. Germline loops: CDR1 MRHNA, CDR2 SNTAGT. The CDR3 loop reads CASSPPYSSTDSPLHF. The CDR3 DNA sequence: TGTGCCAGTAGCCCGCCCTATTCCAGTACGGATTCACCCCTCCACTTT.

This clonotype was seen a handful of times. The rearrangement uses TRBV15 and TRBJ2-7, with TRBD2 matching over 12 bases. Germline assignment: CDR1 LNHNV and CDR2 YYDKDF (reference sequence). The junction had 13 bases not matched to a gene; V was cut back by 3 bases and J by 7 bases. The CDR3 has 17 residues. The CDR3 region is CATSRGGLAGGPEEQYF. Here the CDR3 DNA reads TGTGCCACCAGCAGGGGGGGGCTAGCGGGAGGGCCGGAAGAGCAGTACTTC.

V usage is TRBV21-1 and J usage is TRBJ2-3; the tabulated D call, TRBD1, remains unverified against the DNA. TRBV21-1 is recorded as a pseudogene. CDR3 length: 15 amino acids. The CDR3 DNA reads as TGTGCCAGCAATCGGGGACACATAACGGCAGATACGCAGTATTTT. Translation: CASNRGHITADTQYF.

The chain recombines TRBV4-3 with TRBJ2-5; D remains ambiguous. The germline CDR1 and CDR2 sequences are LGHNA and YSLEER. The CDR3 is made up of 15 amino acids. V was pared by 0 bases and J by 11 bases, with 19 bases between. The CDR3 loop reads CASSQDLWAGNEQYF. In DNA form, the CDR3 reads TGCGCCAGCAGCCAAGATCTATGGGCAGGCAATGAGCAGTACTTC.

This clonotype was counted between two and nine times. The chain uses TRBV7-2 and TRBJ2-2, with 8 bases matching TRBD2. J gave up 4 bases and V 6 bases, and 1 base lay outside the gene matches. The CDR3 consists of 13 residues. Looked up from germline, CDR1 is SGHTA and CDR2 is FQGNSA. The CDR3 loop reads CASSGLATGELFF. The CDR3 coding sequence is TGTGCCAGCAGTGGACTAGCCACCGGGGAGCTGTTTTTT.

This rearrangement joins TRBV4-1 to TRBJ1-1; 8 bases agree with TRBD1. Germline loops: CDR1 MGHRA, CDR2 YSYEKL. CDR3 length equals 15 residues. The junction had 6 bases not matched to a gene; V was cut back by 1 base and J by 5 bases. In nucleotides, the CDR3 is TGCGCCAGCAGCCAAGTCTACAGGGGGAGGACTGAAGCTTTCTTT. It encodes CASSQVYRGRTEAFF.

The chain combines TRBV29-1 with TRBJ2-1; TRBD2 matches at 9 bases. Germline assignment: CDR1 SQVTM and CDR2 ANQGSEA. This CDR3 has 14 amino acids. The trim removed 4 bases at V and 5 bases at J, leaving 6 bases unmatched. This CDR3 is CSVVSGSAHNEQFF. The CDR3, as DNA: TGCAGCGTTGTTAGCGGGAGCGCTCACAATGAGCAGTTCTTC.

This clonotype was seen a few times. The rearrangement joins TRBV3-1 to TRBJ1-4, with 7 positions matching TRBD1. V shed 4 bases and J 8 bases; nucleotides not matched to a gene: 4. This CDR3 has 13 amino acids. CDR1 and CDR2 from the germline V gene are LGHDT and YNNKEL (reference sequence). CDR3 nucleotide sequence: TGTGCCAGCAGCCCTCTGACAGGGGAAAAACTGTTTTTT. Translation: CASSPLTGEKLFF.

This clonotype occurred a few times. The chain has TRBV7-9 and TRBJ2-7; no reliable D call. Germline values: CDR1 SEHNR, CDR2 FQNEAQ (reference sequence). The CDR3 runs to 14 residues. Trimming pared 5 bases from V and 4 bases from J, leaving 15 bases between. The CDR3 is CASSPWTKTYEQYF. The CDR3 DNA reads as TGTGCCAGCAGCCCTTGGACCAAAACTTACGAGCAGTACTTC.

This clonotype was found a few times. One end of the junction is discordant with germline, which a read error may explain. CDR3 nucleotides: TGTGCCAGCAGTCACTCATCGCCCCAGCATTTT. It is translated as CASSHSSPQHF. V is TRBV6-2 or TRBV6-3 and J is TRBJ1-5, with D uncertain. Looked up from germline, CDR1 is MNHEY and CDR2 is SVGEGT. The CDR3 runs 11 residues.

The V and J genes are TRBV15 and TRBJ1-1; D remains unclear. Germline V CDR1 and CDR2: LNHNV, YYDKDF (reference sequence). The CDR3 runs 14 residues. V was cut by 0 bases and J by 3 bases, with 8 bases left in between. CDR3: CATSRDLGDTEAFF. CDR3 in DNA: TGTGCCACCAGCAGAGATCTTGGGGACACTGAAGCTTTCTTT.

This clonotype was found a few times. The chain uses TRBV20-1 and TRBJ2-7, with 8 nucleotides matching TRBD1. V was clipped by 0 bases and J by 5 bases; unmatched bases: 9. The CDR3 totals 15 residues. Germline CDR1 DFQATT, CDR2 SNEGSKA (reference sequence). The CDR3: CSARDGRQGPHEQYF. The CDR3 DNA reads TGCAGTGCTAGAGATGGGAGACAGGGGCCCCACGAGCAGTACTTC.

The chain employs TRBV12-3 or TRBV12-4 and TRBJ1-4; 7 bases fit TRBD1. Trimming cost V 6 bases and J 7 bases; bases outside gene matches: 8. This CDR3 region has 14 residues. The CDR3 sequence: CASSQTGSGEKLFF. Here the CDR3 DNA reads TGTGCCAGCAGCCAGACAGGGTCAGGTGAAAAACTGTTTTTT.

This clonotype was seen a handful of times. The chain carries TRBV9 and TRBJ1-3; TRBD1 might be the D (5 bases). V dropped 2 bases and J dropped 4 bases, with 10 bases sitting between them. CDR1 is SGDLS, CDR2 YYNGEE, per germline. CDR3 length equals 14 residues. The CDR3: CASSVGGTGNTIYF. CDR3 in DNA: TGTGCCAGCAGCGTTGGGGGAACCGGAAACACCATATATTTT.

The chain is built from TRBV4-3 and TRBJ1-1; unclear D gene. The CDR3 totals 15 residues. The V end lost 1 base, the J end lost 1 base, and 10 bases lay between the germline ends. CDR1 and CDR2 (germline): LGHNA, YSLEER. The CDR3: CASSQVPGTNTEAFF. DNA for the CDR3: TGCGCCAGCAGCCAAGTGCCGGGCACGAACACTGAAGCTTTCTTT.